Listed below are T cell receptor beta chains from one sample, sequenced in a study of shared clonotypes between healthy human individuals. TCRdb's copy holds only in-frame clones and misses some; the assay was immunoSEQ multiplex PCR. Among roughly 110,000 clones listed, under 70% were seen once. Specimen: memory CD8+ T cells sorted from blood. These receptor sequences come from a woman in her 30s in good health. The CDR3 runs from the conserved cysteine through the conserved F or W. Fields, in order: J gene, clone size, CDR3 length, V gene, D gene, CDR3 DNA, CDR3 protein. D genes are given only for firm matches. Expanded clones are given a class, and other clones once, few, many or no size at all.

j_call: TRBJ2-7; clone_size: NA; cdr3_length: 15; v_call: TRBV9; d_call: TRBD2; cdr3_nt: TGTGCCAGCAGCGTAGGTTCCAGCGGGACCTACGAGCAGTACTTC; cdr3_aa: CASSVGSSGTYEQYF
j_call: TRBJ2-7; clone_size: NA; cdr3_length: 13; v_call: TRBV19; d_call: NA; cdr3_nt: TGTGCCAGTAGTATGATTCTCAGGGACGAGCAGTACTTC; cdr3_aa: CASSMILRDEQYF
j_call: TRBJ2-5; clone_size: NA; cdr3_length: 12; v_call: TRBV28; d_call: NA; cdr3_nt: TGTGCCAGCAGTACCTCATCAGAGACCCAGTACTTC; cdr3_aa: CASSTSSETQYF
j_call: TRBJ2-7; clone_size: NA; cdr3_length: 16; v_call: TRBV7-2; d_call: NA; cdr3_nt: TGTGCCAGCAGCTTAGCCATTCAGGGTTCCACCTACGAGCAGTACTTC; cdr3_aa: CASSLAIQGSTYEQYF
j_call: TRBJ2-7; clone_size: NA; cdr3_length: 13; v_call: TRBV5-4; d_call: NA; cdr3_nt: TGTGCCAGCCGCCGGGACTCTTCCTACGAGCAGTACTTC; cdr3_aa: CASRRDSSYEQYF
j_call: TRBJ2-7; clone_size: NA; cdr3_length: 14; v_call: TRBV10-3; d_call: TRBD1; cdr3_nt: TGTGCCATCCGCCCAGCAGGGGGCGATTACGAGCAGTACTTC; cdr3_aa: CAIRPAGGDYEQYF
j_call: TRBJ2-7; clone_size: NA; cdr3_length: 13; v_call: TRBV13; d_call: NA; cdr3_nt: TGTGCCAGCAGCTTAAGACAGGACTACGAGCAGTACTTC; cdr3_aa: CASSLRQDYEQYF
j_call: TRBJ2-7; clone_size: NA; cdr3_length: 13; v_call: TRBV27; d_call: NA; cdr3_nt: TGTGCCAGCAGTACAAGGGCCTACTACGAGCAGTACTTC; cdr3_aa: CASSTRAYYEQYF
j_call: TRBJ1-2; clone_size: NA; cdr3_length: 11; v_call: TRBV6-6; d_call: NA; cdr3_nt: TGTGCCAGCGGGACCGATTATGGCTACACCTTC; cdr3_aa: CASGTDYGYTF
j_call: TRBJ2-7; clone_size: NA; cdr3_length: 18; v_call: TRBV7-6; d_call: TRBD2; cdr3_nt: TGTGCCAGCAGCTTAGTAGCGGGAGGGCCAACGCGCCCCTACGAGCAGTACTTC; cdr3_aa: CASSLVAGGPTRPYEQYF
j_call: TRBJ2-5; clone_size: NA; cdr3_length: 14; v_call: TRBV9; d_call: NA; cdr3_nt: TGTGCCAGCAGCGCAGGGGGGTCCCAAGAGACCCAGTACTTC; cdr3_aa: CASSAGGSQETQYF
j_call: TRBJ2-7; clone_size: NA; cdr3_length: 16; v_call: TRBV4-1; d_call: TRBD2; cdr3_nt: TGCGCCAGCAGCCGATCGACTAGCGGGAGTACCTACGAGCAGTACTTC; cdr3_aa: CASSRSTSGSTYEQYF
j_call: TRBJ2-7; clone_size: NA; cdr3_length: 12; v_call: TRBV29-1; d_call: TRBD1; cdr3_nt: TGCAGCGTCGGACAGGGGGTATACGAGCAGTACTTC; cdr3_aa: CSVGQGVYEQYF
j_call: TRBJ1-3; clone_size: NA; cdr3_length: 16; v_call: TRBV29-1; d_call: NA; cdr3_nt: TGCAGCGTTGAAGATCCCCCTGGGGGAGTCGGGAACACCATATATTTT; cdr3_aa: CSVEDPPGGVGNTIYF
j_call: TRBJ2-1; clone_size: NA; cdr3_length: 15; v_call: TRBV7-9; d_call: NA; cdr3_nt: TGTGCCAGCAGCTTAGAAGGAGGGTCCTACAATGAGCAGTTCTTC; cdr3_aa: CASSLEGGSYNEQFF
j_call: TRBJ2-7; clone_size: NA; cdr3_length: 15; v_call: TRBV30; d_call: NA; cdr3_nt: TGTGCCTGGAGCGCCGGAGGATACGGCTCCTACGAGCAGTACTTC; cdr3_aa: CAWSAGGYGSYEQYF
j_call: TRBJ2-7; clone_size: NA; cdr3_length: 13; v_call: TRBV11-2; d_call: NA; cdr3_nt: TGTGCCAGCAGCTTCGACTCCTCCTACGAGCAGTACTTC; cdr3_aa: CASSFDSSYEQYF
j_call: TRBJ2-7; clone_size: NA; cdr3_length: 21; v_call: TRBV4-2; d_call: TRBD2; cdr3_nt: TGTGCCAGCAGCCTTAATCTTGGACTAGCGGGACGCCGAATAATACCCTACGAGCAGTACTTC; cdr3_aa: CASSLNLGLAGRRIIPYEQYF
j_call: TRBJ2-2; clone_size: NA; cdr3_length: 15; v_call: TRBV11-2; d_call: TRBD1; cdr3_nt: TGTGCCAGCAGCTTCGGACAGGGGTACGCCGGGGAGCTGTTTTTT; cdr3_aa: CASSFGQGYAGELFF
j_call: TRBJ1-2; clone_size: NA; cdr3_length: 15; v_call: TRBV27; d_call: NA; cdr3_nt: TGTGCCAGCAGTTTATCACGCAGCCCTTGGGAAGGCTACACCTTC; cdr3_aa: CASSLSRSPWEGYTF
j_call: TRBJ1-4; clone_size: NA; cdr3_length: 14; v_call: TRBV18; d_call: NA; cdr3_nt: TGTGCCAGCTCACCGGGCAGGAACAATGAAAAACTGTTTTTT; cdr3_aa: CASSPGRNNEKLFF
j_call: TRBJ2-1; clone_size: NA; cdr3_length: 19; v_call: TRBV27; d_call: NA; cdr3_nt: TGTGCCAGCAGCACCTCTACCCCACCCGCGGACAGCTCCTACAATGAGCAGTTCTTC; cdr3_aa: CASSTSTPPADSSYNEQFF
j_call: TRBJ2-2; clone_size: NA; cdr3_length: 15; v_call: TRBV10-3; d_call: TRBD2; cdr3_nt: TGTGCCATCAGGACCCGCGGGGGGGCTGGCGGGGAGCTGTTTTTT; cdr3_aa: CAIRTRGGAGGELFF
j_call: TRBJ2-7; clone_size: NA; cdr3_length: 16; v_call: TRBV4-1; d_call: NA; cdr3_nt: TGCGCCAGCAGCCAATATAAGTCCCTGGGCTTCTACGAGCAGTACTTC; cdr3_aa: CASSQYKSLGFYEQYF
j_call: TRBJ2-6; clone_size: once; cdr3_length: 14; v_call: TRBV2; d_call: NA; cdr3_nt: TGTGCCAGCAGCGCACGGTCTGGGGCCAACGTCCTGACTTTC; cdr3_aa: CASSARSGANVLTF
j_call: TRBJ2-7; clone_size: once; cdr3_length: 11; v_call: TRBV29-1; d_call: NA; cdr3_nt: TGCAGCGTCTTGCGGGTTAACGAGCAGTACTTC; cdr3_aa: CSVLRVNEQYF
j_call: TRBJ2-6; clone_size: NA; cdr3_length: 16; v_call: TRBV4-3; d_call: NA; cdr3_nt: TGCGCCAGCAGCCTGAAGACTGGGACTGGGGCCAACGTCCTGACTTTC; cdr3_aa: CASSLKTGTGANVLTF
j_call: TRBJ1-5; clone_size: NA; cdr3_length: 14; v_call: TRBV28; d_call: NA; cdr3_nt: TGTGCCAGCACCCAGGCGGCGGCACTTGAGCCCCAGCATTTT; cdr3_aa: CASTQAAALEPQHF
j_call: TRBJ2-6; clone_size: NA; cdr3_length: 17; v_call: TRBV18; d_call: NA; cdr3_nt: TGTGCCAGCTCACCAATTCCTCAGGGCGACGGGGCCAACGTCCTGACTTTC; cdr3_aa: CASSPIPQGDGANVLTF
j_call: TRBJ2-3; clone_size: once; cdr3_length: 15; v_call: TRBV9; d_call: NA; cdr3_nt: TGTGCCAGCAGCGTAGTCGGGACCGGCACAGATACGCAGTATTTT; cdr3_aa: CASSVVGTGTDTQYF
j_call: TRBJ2-1; clone_size: few; cdr3_length: 16; v_call: TRBV27; d_call: TRBD2; cdr3_nt: TGTGCCAGCAGTTTATCCTTTCAGGGAGGGCTTAATGAGCAGTTCTTC; cdr3_aa: CASSLSFQGGLNEQFF
j_call: TRBJ2-3; clone_size: once; cdr3_length: 17; v_call: TRBV7-9; d_call: NA; cdr3_nt: TGTGCCAGCAGCTCCCCTAGTAACCCGACAGGCACAGATACGCAGTATTTT; cdr3_aa: CASSSPSNPTGTDTQYF
j_call: TRBJ1-5; clone_size: once; cdr3_length: 13; v_call: TRBV6-5; d_call: NA; cdr3_nt: TGTGCCACCCGGGGGGTTGGCAATCAGCCCCAGCATTTT; cdr3_aa: CATRGVGNQPQHF
j_call: TRBJ1-1; clone_size: NA; cdr3_length: 11; v_call: TRBV2; d_call: NA; cdr3_nt: TGTGCCCTACGGAGAGGGGTAGAAGCTTTCTTT; cdr3_aa: CALRRGVEAFF
j_call: TRBJ2-7; clone_size: NA; cdr3_length: 14; v_call: TRBV29-1; d_call: TRBD2; cdr3_nt: TGCAGCGTTGAGCGGCGGGAGGGCCTTTACGAGCAGTACTTC; cdr3_aa: CSVERREGLYEQYF
j_call: TRBJ2-2; clone_size: NA; cdr3_length: 15; v_call: TRBV5-6; d_call: NA; cdr3_nt: TGTGCCAGCAGCTTAAGCGGGTTAGTCACCGGGGAGCTGTTTTTT; cdr3_aa: CASSLSGLVTGELFF
j_call: TRBJ1-5; clone_size: few; cdr3_length: 15; v_call: TRBV6-1; d_call: TRBD1; cdr3_nt: TGTGCCAGCAGTGAAACCGGGACAGGGGGTCAGCCCCAGCATTTT; cdr3_aa: CASSETGTGGQPQHF
j_call: TRBJ2-2; clone_size: NA; cdr3_length: 14; v_call: TRBV25-1; d_call: NA; cdr3_nt: TGTGCCAGCAGGGAACAGGGACCCACCGGGGAGCTGTTTTTT; cdr3_aa: CASREQGPTGELFF
j_call: TRBJ2-3; clone_size: NA; cdr3_length: 15; v_call: TRBV18; d_call: NA; cdr3_nt: TGTGCCAGCTCCCCGTCGACAGGATTAACAGATACGCAGTATTTT; cdr3_aa: CASSPSTGLTDTQYF
j_call: TRBJ1-5; clone_size: NA; cdr3_length: 14; v_call: TRBV28; d_call: NA; cdr3_nt: TGTGCCAGCAGCCCCATGATATCCAATCAGCCCCAGCATTTT; cdr3_aa: CASSPMISNQPQHF
j_call: TRBJ2-7; clone_size: NA; cdr3_length: 16; v_call: TRBV15; d_call: TRBD2; cdr3_nt: TGTGCCACCAGCAGAGTCCCCGCGGGAGACAACTACGAGCAGTACTTC; cdr3_aa: CATSRVPAGDNYEQYF
j_call: TRBJ1-2; clone_size: NA; cdr3_length: 14; v_call: TRBV19; d_call: TRBD1; cdr3_nt: TGTGCCAGTAGTATTGGCCAACAGGGGAATGGCTACACCTTC; cdr3_aa: CASSIGQQGNGYTF
j_call: TRBJ2-7; clone_size: once; cdr3_length: 16; v_call: TRBV7-9; d_call: TRBD2; cdr3_nt: TGTGCCAGCAGAGACCCCCAGGGACTAGCGGACTACGAGCAGTACTTC; cdr3_aa: CASRDPQGLADYEQYF
j_call: TRBJ1-1; clone_size: NA; cdr3_length: 13; v_call: TRBV7-2; d_call: NA; cdr3_nt: TGTGCCAGCAACATACAGAGGGACACTGAAGCTTTCTTT; cdr3_aa: CASNIQRDTEAFF
j_call: TRBJ1-1; clone_size: NA; cdr3_length: 13; v_call: TRBV19; d_call: NA; cdr3_nt: TGTGCCAGTAGTAGTTCGCCGGGGACTGAAGCTTTCTTT; cdr3_aa: CASSSSPGTEAFF
j_call: TRBJ1-1; clone_size: NA; cdr3_length: 17; v_call: TRBV19; d_call: TRBD1; cdr3_nt: TGTGCCAGTAGTACTATAGGACAGGGTCCGGGTGGCACTGAAGCTTTCTTT; cdr3_aa: CASSTIGQGPGGTEAFF
j_call: TRBJ1-2; clone_size: NA; cdr3_length: 15; v_call: TRBV9; d_call: TRBD1; cdr3_nt: TGTGCCAGCAGCGCGCGGACAGGGAATAACTATGGCTACACCTTC; cdr3_aa: CASSARTGNNYGYTF
j_call: TRBJ2-7; clone_size: NA; cdr3_length: 18; v_call: TRBV7-9; d_call: TRBD2; cdr3_nt: TGTGCCAGCAGCTTAGATGCCTCAGCGGGACTGTTCTCCTACGAGCAGTACTTC; cdr3_aa: CASSLDASAGLFSYEQYF
j_call: TRBJ2-7; clone_size: NA; cdr3_length: 15; v_call: TRBV7-9; d_call: TRBD2; cdr3_nt: TGTGCCAGCAGCTCAACTAGCGGGACTTTTTACGAGCAGTACTTC; cdr3_aa: CASSSTSGTFYEQYF
j_call: TRBJ2-7; clone_size: NA; cdr3_length: 12; v_call: TRBV7-9; d_call: TRBD2; cdr3_nt: TGTGCCAGCAGCCCGGGACTAGCGGGAAAGTACTTC; cdr3_aa: CASSPGLAGKYF
j_call: TRBJ1-1; clone_size: NA; cdr3_length: 16; v_call: TRBV25-1; d_call: TRBD1; cdr3_nt: TGTGCCAGCAGCCACGGACAGGGGGCGAGGGACACTGAAGCTTTCTTT; cdr3_aa: CASSHGQGARDTEAFF